Listed here is a single TCR beta chain. Its specificity is unknown. Looked up from germline, CDR1 is SGDLS and CDR2 is YYNGEE. V dropped 4 bases and J dropped 7; count of bases not matched to a gene: 8. The CDR3 runs to 14 residues. The entry originates in a study of beta chain features in type 1 diabetes. Study-level points and caveats: When Type 1 diabetes patients were examined, their TCRB CDR3s proved moderately but significantly shorter in all four CD4+ subsets. Patients' naive, central memory and regulatory TCRB repertoires appeared more alike than those of healthy donors. Cells with high TCR expression could be over-represented when cDNA is sequenced.

Expressed TCRB transcripts got sequenced, as all isolated RNA was reverse transcribed. Measured with immunoSEQ multiplex PCR; TCRdb has only the in-frame clones, and not every one. The data contain more than 200,000 clones, roughly 16% of them singletons. CD45RO/CCR7/CD25/CD127/CD95/CD27 separated CD4+ naive, central memory, regulatory and stem cell-like memory cells by sorting. The sample was naive CD4+ T cells from blood. The rearrangement links TRBV9 to TRBJ1-3; 7 positions match TRBD1. This TCR came from a man aged 30 to 45 with type 1 diabetes. The CDR3 loop is CASSLTTGSNTIYF. The CDR3 coding sequence is TGTGCCAGCAGCCTAACGACAGGGTCTAACACCATATATTTT.